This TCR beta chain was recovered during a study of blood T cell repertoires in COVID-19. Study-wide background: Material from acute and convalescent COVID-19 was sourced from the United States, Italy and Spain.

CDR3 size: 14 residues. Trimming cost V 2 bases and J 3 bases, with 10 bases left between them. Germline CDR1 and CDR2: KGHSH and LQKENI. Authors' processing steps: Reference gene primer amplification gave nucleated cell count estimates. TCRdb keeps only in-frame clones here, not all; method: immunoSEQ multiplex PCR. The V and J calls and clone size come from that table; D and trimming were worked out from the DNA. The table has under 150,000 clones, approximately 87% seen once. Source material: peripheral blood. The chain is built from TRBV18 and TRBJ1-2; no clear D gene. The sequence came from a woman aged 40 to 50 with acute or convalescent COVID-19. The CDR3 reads CASSPSGSDYGYTF. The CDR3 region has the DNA TGTGCCAGCTCACCATCGGGGTCGGACTATGGCTACACCTTC. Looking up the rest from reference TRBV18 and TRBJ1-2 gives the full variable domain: NAGVMQNPRHLVRRRGQEARLRCSPMKGHSHVYWYRQLPEEGLKFMVYLQKENIIDESGMPKERFSAEFPKEGPSILRIQQVVRGDSAAYFCASSPSGSDYGYTFGSGTRLTVV.